What follows are 30 T cell receptor beta chains derived from one specimen sequenced in a study of early T cells in non-severe SARS-CoV-2 infection. TCRdb re-called the 5' RACE reads with MiXCR, one entry per CDR3 protein. Of tens of thousands of distinct CDR3 sequences in the sample, approximately 10% were seen once. The sample taken for sequencing was whole blood. Every receptor here comes from an adult who was a healthcare worker with PCR-confirmed SARS-CoV-2 infection or an uninfected control (not recorded which).

The CDR3 region is CASKLNTEAFF. In DNA form, the CDR3 reads TGTGCCAGCAAGCTGAACACTGAAGCTTTCTTT. The V gene is TRBV6-6, the J gene TRBJ1-1, with no clear D. This CDR3 is 11 amino acids long. Germline CDR1 and CDR2: MNHNY and SVGAGI (reference sequence). V was clipped by 7 bases and J by 0 bases, with 3 bases between them.

This clonotype was observed a few times. This chain links TRBV7-9 with TRBJ1-1; possibly TRBD1 for D (6 bases). This CDR3 is built from 16 residues. Germline-derived CDR1 and CDR2 are SEHNR and FQNEAQ (reference sequence). Trimming pared 3 bases from V and 3 bases from J, leaving 17 bases between. CDR3 coding DNA: TGTGCCAGCAGCTTCCCTTTGAAGACAGGCGACACTGAAGCTTTCTTT. Translation: CASSFPLKTGDTEAFF.

This clonotype has ten or more counts. This sequence joins TRBV18 and TRBJ1-2; a weak D match, TRBD1 (6 bases). The CDR3 length is 15 residues. V lost 3 bases, J lost 7 bases, and 18 bases lay in between. CDR1 is KGHSH, CDR2 LQKENI, per germline. The CDR3 sequence is CASSPIEGGGFGYTF. DNA for the CDR3: TGTGCCAGCTCACCTATTGAAGGGGGAGGATTTGGCTACACCTTC. Looking up the rest from reference TRBV18 and TRBJ1-2 gives the full variable domain: NAGVMQNPRHLVRRRGQEARLRCSPMKGHSHVYWYRQLPEEGLKFMVYLQKENIIDESGMPKERFSAEFPKEGPSILRIQQVVRGDSAAYFCASSPIEGGGFGYTFGSGTRLTVV.

The rearrangement uses TRBV5-1 and TRBJ2-3; 7 nucleotides agree with TRBD1. V lost 4 bases, J lost 2 bases, and 7 bases stayed unmatched. The length of the CDR3 is 15 residues. The V gene's germline CDR1 is SGHRS and CDR2 YFSETQ. CDR3 bases: TGCGCCAGCAGCCCCGACAGGGCGACCACAGATACGCAGTATTTT. Translation: CASSPDRATTDTQYF.

This clonotype was seen more than once but under ten times. The J gene is TRBJ2-1, the V gene TRBV29-1; TRBD2 aligns across 10 bases. The CDR3 consists of 15 residues. Germline V lookup: CDR1 SQVTM, CDR2 ANQGSEA. The V segment lost 5 bases and the J segment 5 bases; nucleotides outside the gene matches: 9. CDR3 nucleotide sequence: TGCAGCGTTCGAATTTGGACTAGCGGAAACAATGAGCAGTTCTTC. Its translation is CSVRIWTSGNNEQFF.

This clonotype showed up many times. This chain links TRBV7-2 with TRBJ1-5; D is ambiguous. Germline CDR1 reads SGHTA; CDR2 reads FQGNSA. V was cut by 0 bases and J by 0 bases, with 6 bases left in between. CDR3 length: 15 residues. DNA of the CDR3: TGTGCCAGCAGCTTAGCGTATTATAGCAATCAGCCCCAGCATTTT. Protein sequence: CASSLAYYSNQPQHF.

This clonotype appeared a few times. This chain joins TRBV6-2 or TRBV6-3 and TRBJ1-6; the D is unclear. This CDR3 contains 14 residues. V was trimmed by 6 bases and J by 0 bases, leaving 6 bases between them. Per the germline V gene, CDR1 is MNHEY and CDR2 is SVGEGT. CDR3 coding DNA: TGTGCCAGCAGAGCTCGCTCCTATAATTCACCCCTCCACTTT. It encodes CASRARSYNSPLHF.

The chain recombines TRBV3-1 with TRBJ1-1; D uncertain. CDR1 is LGHDT, CDR2 YNNKEL, per germline (reference sequence). V lost 1 base, J lost 0 bases, and 15 bases lay in between. The CDR3 spans 17 residues. CDR3 amino acids: CASSQVLDTGMNTEAFF. The CDR3 nucleotides are TGTGCCAGCAGCCAAGTGTTGGATACTGGGATGAACACTGAAGCTTTCTTT.

The V and J genes are TRBV16 and TRBJ2-1, with TRBD2 identical over 13 bases. With 1 base clipped from V and 5 bases from J, the junction kept 2 bases outside the gene matches. The germline gives CDR1 KGHSY, CDR2 FQNENV. The CDR3 contains 16 residues. The CDR3 sequence is CASSQLTSGGDNEQFF. DNA for the CDR3: TGTGCCAGCAGCCAATTAACTAGCGGGGGGGACAATGAGCAGTTCTTC.

This clonotype has only a few counts. This rearrangement joins TRBV19 to TRBJ1-5, with 9 bases fitting TRBD1. Trimming at V came to 6 bases and at J to 4 bases, leaving 1 base not matched to a gene. Germline lookup yields CDR1 LNHDA and CDR2 SQIVND (reference sequence). The CDR3 length is 13 residues. CDR3 in DNA: TGTGCCAGTAGCGGGACAGGGAATCAGCCCCAGCATTTT. As protein: CASSGTGNQPQHF.

The V and J genes are TRBV3-1 and TRBJ2-2, with 8 positions matching TRBD2. Germline-derived CDR1 and CDR2 are LGHDT and YNNKEL (reference sequence). V gave up 1 base and J gave up 8 bases; unmatched junction bases: 6. The CDR3 is made up of 15 amino acids. The CDR3 spells CASSQGGGPSGELFF. CDR3 nucleotide sequence: TGTGCCAGCAGCCAAGGCGGGGGGCCGAGTGGGGAGCTGTTTTTT.

This clonotype was observed a handful of times. This sequence joins TRBV12-3 or TRBV12-4 and TRBJ2-7; D possibly corresponds to TRBD2 (5 bases). CDR3 length equals 14 residues. V was cut by 2 bases and J by 0 bases, with 8 bases left in between. The CDR3 protein is CASSLLASSYEQYF. CDR3 nucleotide sequence: TGTGCCAGCAGTTTACTAGCTAGCTCCTACGAGCAGTACTTC.

The rearrangement joins TRBV20-1 to TRBJ2-1, with D hard to call. V was cut by 5 bases and J by 4 bases, with 15 bases left in between. The CDR3 consists of 14 residues. Germline V gene lookup returns CDR1 DFQATT and CDR2 SNEGSKA (reference sequence). The CDR3 region has the DNA TGCAGTGCTCCGAACCCACTCACGTACAATGAGCAGTTCTTC. As protein: CSAPNPLTYNEQFF.

CDR3: CASGRSDTGELFF. The DNA of the CDR3 is TGTGCCAGCGGCCGTTCCGACACCGGGGAGCTGTTTTTT. The chain is built from TRBV2 and TRBJ2-2; D is unresolved. Between the trimmed V and J ends, which lost 8 bases and 3 bases, there was a span of 10 bases. The germline V gene has CDR1 SNHLY and CDR2 FYNNEI. This CDR3 region has 13 residues.

This clonotype came up many times. V and J are TRBV5-4 and TRBJ2-5, with D unresolved. There are 12 residues in the CDR3. CDR1 and CDR2 (germline): SGHNT, YYREEE (reference sequence). Trimming shortened V by 5 bases and J by 3 bases, and 8 bases separated the two germline ends. CDR3 amino acids: CASSASKETQYF. The CDR3, as DNA: TGTGCCAGCAGTGCCTCTAAAGAGACCCAGTACTTC.

The chain uses TRBV7-2 and TRBJ1-6; no definite D call. The CDR3 covers 13 residues. Germline V gene data show CDR1 as SGHTA and CDR2 as FQGNSA. Trimming stripped 5 bases from V and 11 bases from J, with 13 bases between. CDR3 nucleotides: TGTGCCAGCAGCGTCGACCCTAGCGCACCCCTCCACTTT. The encoded protein is CASSVDPSAPLHF.

In its sample, this clonotype was seen a few times. The V and J genes are TRBV10-3 and TRBJ1-1, with D unclear. Germline V lookup: CDR1 ENHRY, CDR2 SYGVKD. The CDR3 runs to 15 residues. V shed 0 bases and J shed 0 bases, with 8 bases lying between them. DNA of the CDR3: TGTGCCATCAGTGAGTCTCGGGATTTGAACACTGAAGCTTTCTTT. Its translation: CAISESRDLNTEAFF.

This clonotype was seen repeatedly, ten times or more. J is TRBJ1-1 and V is TRBV28; D perhaps matches TRBD1 (5 bases). V was shortened by 5 bases and J by 7 bases, with 11 bases between the two germline ends. The CDR3 is made up of 12 amino acids. The germline CDR1 and CDR2 sequences are MDHEN and SYDVKM. For the CDR3, the DNA is TGTGCCAGCAGTCCGCCGGGGGGTGAAGCTTTCTTT. Encoded protein: CASSPPGGEAFF.

This clonotype was picked up many times. The chain recombines TRBV11-2 with TRBJ2-3; 8 bases are shared with TRBD2. This CDR3 contains 14 residues. Germline V gene data show CDR1 as SGHAT and CDR2 as FQNNGV. The junction had 7 bases not matched to a gene; V was cut back by 5 bases and J by 6 bases. DNA for the CDR3: TGTGCCAGCAGCCCGGGACTAGGGGTTGATACGCAGTATTTT. Translation gives CASSPGLGVDTQYF.

V and J are TRBV6-5 and TRBJ2-3; 15 nucleotides line up with TRBD2. The V and J ends lost 0 bases and 13 bases, in that order; junction bases with no gene match: 11. The V gene's germline CDR1 is MNHEY and CDR2 SVGAGI. The CDR3 totals 17 residues. The CDR3: CASSYSTPWTSGGAKYF. CDR3 nucleotides: TGTGCCAGCAGTTACTCGACCCCCTGGACTAGCGGGGGGGCTAAGTATTTT.

The genes are TRBV7-2 and TRBJ1-1; no definite D call. V dropped 5 bases and J dropped 4 bases, with 14 bases sitting between them. This CDR3 has 14 residues. Per the germline V gene, CDR1 is SGHTA and CDR2 is FQGNSA. DNA of the CDR3: TGTGCCAGCAGCAGAGGGTTGGTGAGCACTGAAGCTTTCTTT. Translation gives CASSRGLVSTEAFF.

This clonotype was picked up many times. The chain has TRBV18 and TRBJ2-3; 10 nucleotides line up with TRBD2. There are 15 residues in the CDR3. Trimming took 6 bases from V and 4 from J; bases not matched to a gene: 7. CDR1 and CDR2 (germline): KGHSH, LQKENI. CDR3 residues: CASSRGLAESDTQYF. The CDR3 nucleotides are TGTGCCAGCTCCCGAGGACTAGCGGAGTCAGATACGCAGTATTTT.

V and J are TRBV12-3 or TRBV12-4 and TRBJ2-5; D is unclear. CDR3 length: 15 residues. V was clipped by 5 bases and J by 2 bases, with 15 bases between them. This CDR3 reads CASSGSHRRQETQYF. DNA for the CDR3: TGTGCCAGCAGTGGGTCCCACAGAAGGCAAGAGACCCAGTACTTC.

This clonotype was recorded at least ten times. The chain combines TRBV15 with TRBJ1-1, with TRBD1 matching 7 bases. The CDR3 has 16 residues. V lost 1 base and J lost 5; bases outside the gene matches: 10. The germline gives CDR1 LNHNV, CDR2 YYDKDF (reference sequence). The chain's CDR3 is CATSRGANRGETEAFF. CDR3 DNA sequence: TGTGCCACCAGCAGAGGGGCAAACAGGGGAGAAACTGAAGCTTTCTTT.

This clonotype was seen more than once but under ten times. This chain connects TRBV29-1 to TRBJ1-1; D is unresolved. The CDR3 sequence is 12 residues long. Germline V gene lookup returns CDR1 SQVTM and CDR2 ANQGSEA. Trimming shortened V by 3 bases and J by 1 base, and 6 bases separated the two germline ends. The CDR3 DNA sequence: TGCAGCGTTGATGCAGGGAACACTGAAGCTTTCTTT. It specifies CSVDAGNTEAFF.

The CDR3 nucleotides read TGTGCCAGCAGTCCAAGACAGGGGCACTCACCCCTCCACTTT. It encodes CASSPRQGHSPLHF. V is TRBV12-3 or TRBV12-4 and J is TRBJ1-6; 8 nucleotides agree with TRBD1. With 5 bases clipped from V and 10 bases from J, the junction kept 7 bases outside the gene matches. CDR3 length: 14 amino acids.

This clonotype was found a few times. The chain recombines TRBV29-1 with TRBJ2-3; D unresolved. Germline values: CDR1 SQVTM, CDR2 ANQGSEA. V lost 0 bases and J lost 0, with 13 bases in between. The CDR3 is 16 residues long. CDR3 sequence: CSVEDRLRSSTDTQYF. The CDR3 bases are TGCAGCGTTGAAGATCGGCTCAGATCTAGCACAGATACGCAGTATTTT.

This clonotype was recorded at least ten times. This chain connects TRBV5-4 to TRBJ2-6; D is unresolved. This CDR3 region has 17 residues. V lost 1 base, J lost 2 bases, and 13 bases lay in between. The germline V gene encodes CDR1 SGHNT and CDR2 YYREEE (reference sequence). The CDR3 here is CASSLKGLGPGANVLTF. The CDR3, as DNA: TGTGCCAGCAGCTTGAAGGGTTTAGGGCCTGGGGCCAACGTCCTGACTTTC.

This clonotype showed up many times. This sequence joins TRBV9 and TRBJ2-7; 9 nucleotides match TRBD1. CDR3 length: 15 residues. The V and J ends lost 2 bases and 3 bases, in that order; junction bases with no gene match: 6. Germline lookup yields CDR1 SGDLS and CDR2 YYNGEE. CDR3 sequence: CASSVGTGQFYEQYF. The CDR3 DNA reads as TGTGCCAGCAGCGTTGGGACAGGGCAGTTCTACGAGCAGTACTTC.

This clonotype was recorded at least ten times. V and J are TRBV6-1 and TRBJ2-3; 8 bases are shared with TRBD2. CDR3 length: 14 residues. Trimming took 6 bases from V and 4 from J; bases not matched to a gene: 6. Germline CDR1 is MNHNS and CDR2 is SASEGT. CDR3 nucleotides: TGTGCCAGCAGAGACCCGGGGGGGCCAGATACGCAGTATTTT. Amino acid sequence: CASRDPGGPDTQYF.